This T cell receptor (beta chain) derives from a study of OX40 agonist ivuxolimab in advanced cancers. The study's findings and limits: A proportion of nonresponders additionally exhibited low normalized T-cell clonal expansion. Partial responders at 0.1-3.0 mg/kg had among the lowest clonal expansion. In general, CD8+ T cells held more expanded clones than CD4+ did, on average.

For this clone: The antigen is undetermined.

TCRdb's copy holds only in-frame clones and misses some; the assay was immunoSEQ multiplex PCR. Seen here are approximately 67,000 clones, approximately 90% observed once, and the top ten hold roughly 2.4%. Baseline was the first blood sampling point, followed by cycle 4 day 1 and cycle 7 day 1. CDR3 length: 16 residues. Losses at the gene ends were 3 bases for V and 4 bases for J; bases not matched to a gene: 5. Per germline, CDR1 LNHDA and CDR2 SQIVND (reference sequence). The sample here was CD4+ or CD8+ T cells sorted from blood, taken in a trial of the OX40 agonist ivuxolimab. The source of this sequence is an adult with an advanced solid tumor such as melanoma, head and neck, liver or kidney cancer. The rearrangement uses TRBV19 and TRBJ2-7; TRBD2 agrees at 14 bases. In nucleotides, the CDR3 is TGTGCCAGTAGTATCGGTGGGACTAGCGGGAGTTACGAGCAGTACTTC. Translated: CASSIGGTSGSYEQYF.